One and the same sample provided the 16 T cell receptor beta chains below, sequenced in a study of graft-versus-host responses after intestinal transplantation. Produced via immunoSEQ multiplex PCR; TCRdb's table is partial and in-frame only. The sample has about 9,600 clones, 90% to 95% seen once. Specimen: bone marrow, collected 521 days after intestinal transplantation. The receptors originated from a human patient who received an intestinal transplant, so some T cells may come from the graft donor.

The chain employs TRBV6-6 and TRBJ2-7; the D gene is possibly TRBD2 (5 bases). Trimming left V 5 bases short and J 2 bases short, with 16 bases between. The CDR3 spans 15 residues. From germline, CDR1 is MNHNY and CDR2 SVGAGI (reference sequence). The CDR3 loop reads CASSPWSGPTYEQYF. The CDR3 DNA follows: TGTGCCAGCAGTCCCTGGAGCGGACCCACCTACGAGCAGTACTTC.

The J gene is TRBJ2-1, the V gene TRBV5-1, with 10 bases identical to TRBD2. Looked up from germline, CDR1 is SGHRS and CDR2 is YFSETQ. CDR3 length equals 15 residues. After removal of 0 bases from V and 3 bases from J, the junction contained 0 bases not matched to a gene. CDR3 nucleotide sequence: TGCGCCAGCAGCTTGGGACTAGCGGGCTACAATGAGCAGTTCTTC. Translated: CASSLGLAGYNEQFF.

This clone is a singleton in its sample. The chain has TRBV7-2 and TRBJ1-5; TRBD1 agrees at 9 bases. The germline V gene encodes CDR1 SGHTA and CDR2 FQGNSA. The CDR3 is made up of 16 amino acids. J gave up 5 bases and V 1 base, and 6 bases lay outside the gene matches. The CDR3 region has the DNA TGTGCCAGCAGCTTAGAGGGGACAGGGTTTTATCAGCCCCAGCATTTT. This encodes CASSLEGTGFYQPQHF.

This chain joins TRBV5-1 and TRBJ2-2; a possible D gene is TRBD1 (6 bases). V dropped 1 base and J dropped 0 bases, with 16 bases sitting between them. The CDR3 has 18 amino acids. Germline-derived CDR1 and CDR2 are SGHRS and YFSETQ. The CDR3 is CASSLKSLQGTNTGELFF. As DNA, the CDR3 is TGCGCCAGCAGCTTGAAATCTCTCCAGGGGACGAACACCGGGGAGCTGTTTTTT.

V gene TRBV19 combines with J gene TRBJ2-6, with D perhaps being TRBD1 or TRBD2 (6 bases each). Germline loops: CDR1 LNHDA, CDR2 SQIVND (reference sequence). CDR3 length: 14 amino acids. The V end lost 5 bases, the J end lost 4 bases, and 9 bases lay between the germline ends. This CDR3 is CASSGGPGANVLTF. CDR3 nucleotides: TGTGCCAGTAGTGGGGGGCCCGGGGCCAACGTCCTGACTTTC.

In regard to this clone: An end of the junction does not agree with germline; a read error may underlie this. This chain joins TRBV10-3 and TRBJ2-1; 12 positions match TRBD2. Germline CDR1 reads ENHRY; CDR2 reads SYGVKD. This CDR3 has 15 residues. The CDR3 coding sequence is TGTGCCATCAGTGACGCTAGCGGGAGGGGCAATCAGCAGTTCTTC. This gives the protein CAISDASGRGNQQFF.

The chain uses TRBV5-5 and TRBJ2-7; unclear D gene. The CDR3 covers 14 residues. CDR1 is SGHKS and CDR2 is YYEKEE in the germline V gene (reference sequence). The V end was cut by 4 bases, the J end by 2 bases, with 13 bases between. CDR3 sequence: CASSPTSNPYEQYF. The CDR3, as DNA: TGTGCCAGCAGCCCGACATCTAACCCCTACGAGCAGTACTTC.

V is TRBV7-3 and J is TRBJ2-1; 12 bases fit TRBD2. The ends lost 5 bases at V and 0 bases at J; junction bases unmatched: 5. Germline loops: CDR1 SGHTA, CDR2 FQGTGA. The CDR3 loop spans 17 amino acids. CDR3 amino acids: CASSRGLAGSSYNEQFF. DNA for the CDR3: TGTGCCAGCAGCAGAGGACTAGCGGGAAGCTCCTACAATGAGCAGTTCTTC.

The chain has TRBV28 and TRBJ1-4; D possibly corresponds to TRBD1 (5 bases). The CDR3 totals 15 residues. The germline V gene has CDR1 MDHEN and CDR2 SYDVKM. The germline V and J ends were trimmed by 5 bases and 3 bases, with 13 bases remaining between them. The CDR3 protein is CASSPLEGSNEKLFF. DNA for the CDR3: TGTGCCAGCAGTCCCTTAGAGGGGTCTAATGAAAAACTGTTTTTT.

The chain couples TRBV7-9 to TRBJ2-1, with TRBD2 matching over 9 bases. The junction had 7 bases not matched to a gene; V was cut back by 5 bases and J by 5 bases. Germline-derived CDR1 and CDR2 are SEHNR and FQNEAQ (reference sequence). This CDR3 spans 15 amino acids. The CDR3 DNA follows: TGTGCCAGCAGCCCCTTAGCGGGAGTTCACAATGAGCAGTTCTTC. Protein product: CASSPLAGVHNEQFF.

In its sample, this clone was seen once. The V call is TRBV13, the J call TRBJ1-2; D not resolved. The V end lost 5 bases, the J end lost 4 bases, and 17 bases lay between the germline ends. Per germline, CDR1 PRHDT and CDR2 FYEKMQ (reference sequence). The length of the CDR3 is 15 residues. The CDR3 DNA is TGTGCCAGCAGCGCATCTTTCAGGAGAGTCTATGGCTACACCTTC. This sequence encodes CASSASFRRVYGYTF.

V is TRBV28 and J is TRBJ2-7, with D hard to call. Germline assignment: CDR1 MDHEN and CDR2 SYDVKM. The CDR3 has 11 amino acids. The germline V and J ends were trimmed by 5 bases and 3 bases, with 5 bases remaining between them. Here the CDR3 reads CASSLNYEQYF. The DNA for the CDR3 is TGTGCCAGCAGTCTGAACTACGAGCAGTACTTC.

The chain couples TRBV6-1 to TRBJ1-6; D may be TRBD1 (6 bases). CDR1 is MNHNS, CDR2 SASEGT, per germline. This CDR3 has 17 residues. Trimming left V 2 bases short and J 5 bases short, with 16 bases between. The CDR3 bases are TGTGCCAGCAGTGAATTCGGGGCAGGGGCGAATAATTCACCCCTCCACTTT. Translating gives CASSEFGAGANNSPLHF.

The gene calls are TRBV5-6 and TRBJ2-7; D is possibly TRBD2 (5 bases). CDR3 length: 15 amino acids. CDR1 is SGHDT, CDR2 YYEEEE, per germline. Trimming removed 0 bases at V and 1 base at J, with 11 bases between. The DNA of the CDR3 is TGTGCCAGCAGCTTGGACTTACGGGGATCCTACGAGCAGTACTTC. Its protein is CASSLDLRGSYEQYF. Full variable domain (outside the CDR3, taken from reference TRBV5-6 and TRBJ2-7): DAGVTQSPTHLIKTRGQQVTLRCSPKSGHDTVSWYQQALGQGPQFIFQYYEEEERQRGNFPDRFSGHQFPNYSSELNVNALLLGDSALYLCASSLDLRGSYEQYFGPGTRLTVT.

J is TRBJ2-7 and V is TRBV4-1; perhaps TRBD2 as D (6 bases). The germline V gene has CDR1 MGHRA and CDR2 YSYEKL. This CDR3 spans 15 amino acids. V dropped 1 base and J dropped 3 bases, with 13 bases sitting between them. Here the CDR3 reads CASSQVAGTIYEQYF. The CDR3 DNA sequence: TGCGCCAGCAGCCAAGTCGCGGGGACCATCTACGAGCAGTACTTC.

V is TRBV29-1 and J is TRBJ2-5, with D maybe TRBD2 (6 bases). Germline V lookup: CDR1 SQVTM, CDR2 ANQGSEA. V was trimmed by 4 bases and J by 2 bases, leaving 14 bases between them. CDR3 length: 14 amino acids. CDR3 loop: CSVGGVREQETQYF. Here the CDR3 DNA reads TGCAGCGTTGGGGGGGTTAGGGAGCAAGAGACCCAGTACTTC.